This passage covers 24 T cell receptor beta chains from one sample sequenced in a study of vaccination effects on CD4 cells after COVID-19 (dated by TCRdb to between 2021 and 2024). Their cognate antigens are unknown. The ViraFEST assay stimulated PBMC with viral peptide pools and then used TCR sequencing to identify antigen-specific CD4+ T cell clonotypes by expansion. After less than 13 days of culture, CD4+ T cells were isolated with the EasySep CD4+ T cell isolation kit. None of the healthy vaccine recipients had a prior SARS-CoV-2 infection, which was confirmed by nucleocapsid antibody tests that came back negative both before and after vaccination. The receptor library was made with the immunoSEQ multiplex PCR assay. Sourced from immuneACCESS, this table was stored by TCRdb with only in-frame sequences that have V and J called. A share of the clones is absent; for the studies checked, an unresolved V gene accounts for under half, and the remainder has no known explanation. Across this sample there are tens of thousands of clones, with 73% seen only once. In total, the top ten clones hold roughly 20% of the sample.

The specimen was CD4+ T cells from PBMCs cultured with HCoV-NL63 spike peptides, collected before COVID-19 vaccination. What this sample's cell subset or site label stands for: HCoV-NL63 spike overlapping peptide pool stimulation. All receptors derive from a human donor who received a COVID-19 vaccine.

This clone was observed a few times. V gene TRBV5-1 combines with J gene TRBJ2-7; D might be TRBD1 or TRBD2, each matching 5 bases. Trimming pared 3 bases from V and 6 bases from J, leaving 13 bases between. This CDR3 has 13 amino acids. Germline V gene lookup returns CDR1 SGHRS and CDR2 YFSETQ. The CDR3 nucleotides read TGCGCCAGCAGCTCGACGGGGCCCACCGAGCAGTACTTC. Protein sequence: CASSSTGPTEQYF.

This chain connects TRBV19 to TRBJ1-1; D unresolved. V shed 3 bases and J shed 5 bases, with 13 bases lying between them. The CDR3 is 14 residues long. Germline lookup yields CDR1 LNHDA and CDR2 SQIVND (reference sequence). The CDR3 bases are TGTGCCAGTAGTATGGGCAGTCGACTGACTGAAGCTTTCTTT. It yields the protein CASSMGSRLTEAFF.

The CDR3 region has the DNA TGTGCCAGCAGCCCCCTCGGGACAGGGCTCGCTGAAGCTTTCTTT. This translates into CASSPLGTGLAEAFF. The V call is TRBV7-9, the J call TRBJ1-1; TRBD1 agrees at 9 bases. The J segment lost 6 bases and the V segment lost 5 bases, leaving 10 bases of the junction unmatched. The CDR3 loop spans 15 amino acids. CDR1 and CDR2 (germline): SEHNR, FQNEAQ (reference sequence).

This chain connects TRBV2 to TRBJ1-1; TRBD1 matches at 8 bases. After removal of 6 bases from V and 1 base from J, the junction contained 4 bases not matched to a gene. Germline V lookup: CDR1 SNHLY, CDR2 FYNNEI. CDR3 length: 14 residues. The CDR3 coding sequence is TGTGCCAGCAGCGACAGGGGTTGGAACACTGAAGCTTTCTTT. It specifies CASSDRGWNTEAFF.

The chain couples TRBV2 to TRBJ2-7; 9 bases are a match to TRBD1. Germline CDR1 reads SNHLY; CDR2 reads FYNNEI. V was clipped by 6 bases and J by 6 bases; unmatched bases: 15. This CDR3 spans 16 amino acids. The CDR3 sequence: CASRADRGKTRAEQYF. CDR3 DNA: TGTGCCAGCAGAGCGGACAGGGGTAAAACTCGAGCCGAGCAGTACTTC. The complete variable domain, with remaining parts taken from reference TRBV2 and TRBJ2-7, reads EPEVTQTPSHQVTQMGQEVILRCVPISNHLYFYWYRQILGQKVEFLVSFYNNEISEKSEIFDDQFSVERPDGSNFTLKIRSTKLEDSAMYFCASRADRGKTRAEQYFGPGTRLTVT.

This clone appeared once. The chain recombines TRBV5-6 with TRBJ2-7, with TRBD2 matching over 7 bases. V lost 5 bases to trimming and J lost 4 bases; unmatched junction nucleotides: 6. CDR1 and CDR2 from the germline V gene are SGHDT and YYEEEE. This CDR3 is 13 amino acids long. The CDR3 DNA follows: TGTGCCAGCAGGACTAGCATAGGTTACGAGCAGTACTTC. Protein: CASRTSIGYEQYF.

The rearrangement joins TRBV15 to TRBJ2-1, with 11 bases matching TRBD2. V lost 6 bases to trimming and J lost 15 bases; unmatched junction nucleotides: 7. Germline CDR1 is LNHNV and CDR2 is YYDKDF (reference sequence). The CDR3 extends over 12 amino acids. This CDR3 reads CATSLTSGSLFF. The CDR3 nucleotides read TGTGCCACCAGTCTAACTAGCGGGAGTCTGTTCTTC.

V and J are TRBV6-6 and TRBJ1-1; D is unresolved. The CDR3 contains 14 residues. The V gene lost 6 bases and the J gene lost 8 bases, with 19 bases spanning the gap. Germline V gives CDR1 MNHNY, CDR2 SVGAGI (reference sequence). In DNA, the CDR3 is TGTGCCAGCAGCCGAAACCCCACTCAGCAGGAAGCTTTCTTT. It translates to CASSRNPTQQEAFF.

This chain connects TRBV6-2 or TRBV6-3 to TRBJ1-1; D is uncertain. Trimming stripped 4 bases from V and 0 bases from J, with 12 bases between. This CDR3 is 15 amino acids long. Per germline, CDR1 MNHEY and CDR2 SVGEGT. CDR3 region: CASSSPIWVNTEAFF. DNA of the CDR3: TGTGCCAGCAGTTCTCCCATTTGGGTGAACACTGAAGCTTTCTTT.

The V gene is TRBV7-2, the J gene TRBJ2-2; TRBD2 aligns across 9 bases. V trimming: 5 bases; J trimming: 4 bases; junction bases outside the gene matches: 8. The CDR3 contains 16 residues. The germline CDR1 and CDR2 sequences are SGHTA and FQGNSA. The CDR3 loop reads CASSPRAGGLTGELFF. DNA of the CDR3: TGTGCCAGCAGCCCCAGGGCGGGGGGGCTCACCGGGGAGCTGTTTTTT.

The chain uses TRBV27 and TRBJ2-1, with D uncertain. The CDR3 runs 14 residues. Trimming removed 3 bases from V and 0 bases from J, with 6 bases in between. The germline gives CDR1 MNHEY, CDR2 SMNVEV (reference sequence). CDR3 bases: TGTGCCAGCAGTTTTAAGTACTCCTACAATGAGCAGTTCTTC. This gives the protein CASSFKYSYNEQFF.

This clone turned up a few times. The chain recombines TRBV7-8 with TRBJ2-5; D remains unclear. The V end lost 2 bases, the J end lost 2 bases, and 6 bases lay between the germline ends. The CDR3 length is 13 residues. CDR1 is SGHVS, CDR2 FQNEAQ, per germline. CDR3 region: CASSLHQQETQYF. The CDR3 nucleotides read TGTGCCAGCAGCTTACACCAACAAGAGACCCAGTACTTC.

J is TRBJ1-1 and V is TRBV30, with 7 bases lining up with TRBD1. Germline V gene lookup returns CDR1 GTSNPN and CDR2 SVGIG (reference sequence). There are 13 residues in the CDR3. V trimming: 3 bases; J trimming: 2 bases; junction bases outside the gene matches: 3. In nucleotides, the CDR3 is TGTGCCTGGAGAAGGACAGGTAACACTGAAGCTTTCTTT. It translates to CAWRRTGNTEAFF.

The chain combines TRBV10-3 with TRBJ1-1; D is ambiguous. CDR1 ENHRY and CDR2 SYGVKD come from the germline V gene. Trimming removed 5 bases at V and 0 bases at J, with 7 bases between. This CDR3 contains 13 residues. The DNA of the CDR3 is TGTGCCATCAGTACAAATTTGAACACTGAAGCTTTCTTT. Translation gives CAISTNLNTEAFF.

This chain uses TRBV4-2 with TRBJ2-1; D is ambiguous. V was shortened by 1 base and J by 8 bases, with 15 bases between the two germline ends. This CDR3 comprises 15 residues. Germline assignment: CDR1 LGHNA and CDR2 YNFKEQ. This CDR3 is CASSQGAVGIDEQFF. As DNA, the CDR3 is TGTGCCAGCAGCCAAGGGGCGGTGGGGATCGATGAGCAGTTCTTC.

The chain links TRBV3-1 (or the pseudogene TRBV3-2) to TRBJ1-1; possible D gene TRBD1, 5 bases. V was pared by 3 bases and J by 1 base, with 12 bases between. The CDR3 contains 15 residues. Germline CDR1 reads LGHDT; CDR2 reads YNNKEL (reference sequence). The DNA for the CDR3 is TGTGCCAGCAGCCATCTGGACACCCAGAACACTGAAGCTTTCTTT. Translated, it gives CASSHLDTQNTEAFF.

This clone was observed a single time. CDR3 loop: CASSLGGTGNNSPLHF. CDR3 in DNA: TGTGCCAGCAGCTTAGGGGGGACAGGGAACAATTCACCCCTCCACTTT. The chain has TRBV7-2 and TRBJ1-6, with 9 bases aligning to TRBD1. CDR1 is SGHTA and CDR2 is FQGNSA in the germline V gene. This CDR3 has 16 residues. Trimming took 1 base from V and 7 from J; bases not matched to a gene: 5.

The chain recombines TRBV30 with TRBJ1-2; D is ambiguous. V dropped 4 bases and J dropped 6 bases, with 6 bases sitting between them. Germline assignment: CDR1 GTSNPN and CDR2 SVGIG (reference sequence). There are 10 residues in the CDR3. DNA for the CDR3: TGTGCCTGGACCCGAGATGGCTACACCTTC. It is translated as CAWTRDGYTF.

The chain has TRBV6-6 and TRBJ1-1; the D gene is possibly TRBD1 (5 bases). The CDR3 is 13 residues long. Germline CDR1 and CDR2: MNHNY and SVGAGI (reference sequence). V dropped 6 bases and J dropped 2 bases, with 10 bases sitting between them. This CDR3 is CASRAGPNTEAFF. Here the CDR3 DNA reads TGTGCCAGCAGGGCGGGACCCAACACTGAAGCTTTCTTT.

J is TRBJ2-1 and V is TRBV7-8, with a possible D match to TRBD2 (6 bases). The V end was cut by 0 bases, the J end by 5 bases, with 11 bases between. Germline V gives CDR1 SGHVS, CDR2 FQNEAQ. The CDR3 is 15 amino acids. Here the CDR3 DNA reads TGTGCCAGCAGCTTAGCGGAGGGGTGGCACAATGAGCAGTTCTTC. Its translation is CASSLAEGWHNEQFF.

The rearrangement joins TRBV11-2 to TRBJ1-3; D is unclear. The CDR3 has 12 amino acids. CDR1 is SGHAT and CDR2 is FQNNGV in the germline V gene. V shed 2 bases and J shed 4 bases, with 3 bases lying between them. The CDR3 here is CASSLQGNTIYF. The CDR3, as DNA: TGTGCCAGCAGCTTACAGGGAAACACCATATATTTT.

The chain combines TRBV20-1 with TRBJ2-7; 7 bases line up with TRBD1. In germline, CDR1 is DFQATT, CDR2 SNEGSKA (reference sequence). Germline trimming cut 6 bases from V and 6 bases from J; bases unmatched to any gene: 14. The length of the CDR3 is 14 residues. CDR3 in amino acids: CSASEQGYPREQYF. CDR3 bases: TGCAGTGCGAGTGAACAGGGGTACCCTCGCGAGCAGTACTTC.

This sequence joins TRBV27 and TRBJ2-5; 15 positions match TRBD2. Germline values: CDR1 MNHEY, CDR2 SMNVEV (reference sequence). The CDR3 has 16 amino acids. With V trimmed by 5 bases and J by 5 bases, 6 bases remained unmatched. CDR3 protein: CASSLRTSGGVETQYF. The CDR3 DNA reads as TGTGCCAGCAGTCTCCGGACTAGCGGGGGGGTGGAGACCCAGTACTTC.

The chain joins TRBV10-2 to TRBJ2-3, with 11 bases aligning to TRBD2. Germline V gene data show CDR1 as WSHSY and CDR2 as SAAADI. With 8 bases clipped from V and 0 bases from J, the junction kept 7 bases outside the gene matches. The CDR3 consists of 16 residues. The CDR3 is CASRTSGPSSTDTQYF. CDR3 in DNA: TGCGCCAGCCGGACTAGCGGGCCTTCTAGCACAGATACGCAGTATTTT.